Below are 15 T cell receptor beta chains sequenced from a single sample in a study of T cell changes during pregnancy in multiple sclerosis. This table comes from immunoSEQ multiplex PCR, and its TCRdb copy is limited to in-frame clones, with some not included. The sample has roughly 80,000 clones; around 92% are singletons. Material: peripheral blood, obtained before pregnancy. The source of these receptors is a female donor with multiple sclerosis, enrolled in a pregnancy study.

The gene calls are TRBV9 and TRBJ2-1, with 7 bases that match TRBD1. This CDR3 has 15 residues. J lost 3 bases, V lost 0 bases, and 3 bases had no gene match. Germline loops: CDR1 SGDLS, CDR2 YYNGEE. This CDR3 is CASSVGGQFYNEQFF. CDR3 nucleotides: TGTGCCAGCAGCGTAGGGGGACAGTTCTACAATGAGCAGTTCTTC.

This chain joins TRBV18 and TRBJ1-2; 7 bases are shared with TRBD1. The germline V gene encodes CDR1 KGHSH and CDR2 LQKENI. V lost 3 bases, J lost 1 base, and 5 bases stayed unmatched. CDR3 length: 15 amino acids. CDR3 sequence: CASSPLGQVNYGYTF. CDR3 coding DNA: TGTGCCAGCTCACCCCTAGGACAGGTTAACTATGGCTACACCTTC. Together with reference TRBV18 and TRBJ1-2, the CDR3 gives the full variable domain: NAGVMQNPRHLVRRRGQEARLRCSPMKGHSHVYWYRQLPEEGLKFMVYLQKENIIDESGMPKERFSAEFPKEGPSILRIQQVVRGDSAAYFCASSPLGQVNYGYTFGSGTRLTVV.

The chain employs TRBV19 and TRBJ2-7; perhaps TRBD1 as D (5 bases). Trimming removed 3 bases from V and 7 bases from J, with 13 bases in between. There are 13 residues in the CDR3. CDR1 is LNHDA, CDR2 SQIVND, per germline (reference sequence). CDR3 nucleotide sequence: TGTGCCAGTAGTATGGGGCCAATATGGGAGCAGTACTTC. Its protein product is CASSMGPIWEQYF. The whole variable domain, filled in from reference TRBV19 and TRBJ2-7, reads DGGITQSPKYLFRKEGQNVTLSCEQNLNHDAMYWYRQDPGQGLRLIYYSQIVNDFQKGDIAEGYSVSREKKESFPLTVTSAQKNPTAFYLCASSMGPIWEQYFGPGTRLTVT.

As DNA, the CDR3 is TGTGCCAGCAGTCGAGGGGGCCGGTACGAGCAGTACTTC. Translated, it gives CASSRGGRYEQYF. The rearrangement uses TRBV27 and TRBJ2-7; 7 nucleotides align to TRBD1. Germline lookup yields CDR1 MNHEY and CDR2 SMNVEV (reference sequence). CDR3 length equals 13 residues. V dropped 5 bases and J dropped 4; count of bases not matched to a gene: 5.

This sequence joins TRBV19 and TRBJ2-7; TRBD1 aligns across 8 bases. CDR1 LNHDA and CDR2 SQIVND come from the germline V gene (reference sequence). This CDR3 is built from 16 residues. Trimming took 6 bases from V and 3 from J; bases not matched to a gene: 13. CDR3 protein: CASSQATGGILYEQYF. CDR3 nucleotides: TGTGCCAGTAGCCAAGCAACAGGGGGTATCCTCTACGAGCAGTACTTC.

This chain joins TRBV5-4 and TRBJ2-5; D call uncertain. Germline CDR1 is SGHNT and CDR2 is YYREEE (reference sequence). Deletions cut 4 bases from V and 5 bases from J, with 12 bases between. The CDR3 is 13 amino acids. CDR3 residues: CASSLELWETQYF. The CDR3 DNA is TGTGCCAGCAGCCTTGAGTTGTGGGAGACCCAGTACTTC.

The chain carries TRBV7-2 and TRBJ2-1; 11 bases align to TRBD2. The CDR3 is 18 residues long. V was pared by 1 base and J by 7 bases, with 12 bases of the junction left unmatched. Germline CDR1 reads SGHTA; CDR2 reads FQGNSA. The CDR3 loop reads CASSLVGSRSSGRNEQFF. Written as DNA, the CDR3 is TGTGCCAGCAGCTTAGTCGGATCCAGGTCTAGCGGGAGGAATGAGCAGTTCTTC. The full variable domain, in which reference TRBV7-2 and TRBJ2-1 provide the parts outside the CDR3, is GAGVSQSPSNKVTEKGKDVELRCDPISGHTALYWYRQSLGQGLEFLIYFQGNSAPDKSGLPSDRFSAERTGGSVSTLTIQRTQQEDSAVYLCASSLVGSRSSGRNEQFFGPGTRLTVL.

This chain uses TRBV15 with TRBJ1-5; possibly TRBD1 for D (5 bases). The V end lost 0 bases, the J end lost 4 bases, and 16 bases lay between the germline ends. This CDR3 comprises 17 residues. The V gene's germline CDR1 is LNHNV and CDR2 YYDKDF (reference sequence). CDR3 bases: TGTGCCACCAGCAGAGAGACACTTCGACAGCCAAATCAGCCCCAGCATTTT. Its protein product is CATSRETLRQPNQPQHF.

The table lists this clone with a count of one. The chain recombines TRBV18 with TRBJ2-7, with 7 nucleotides matching TRBD2. The length of the CDR3 is 13 residues. The V segment lost 2 bases and the J segment 3 bases; nucleotides outside the gene matches: 1. Germline CDR1 reads KGHSH; CDR2 reads LQKENI. In DNA, the CDR3 is TGTGCCAGCTCACCAGGGGACTACTACGAGCAGTACTTC. Translating gives CASSPGDYYEQYF.

The chain recombines TRBV7-3 with TRBJ2-3; TRBD1 agrees at 7 bases. The J segment lost 4 bases and the V segment lost 0 bases, leaving 1 base of the junction unmatched. Looked up from germline, CDR1 is SGHTA and CDR2 is FQGTGA. The CDR3 runs 14 residues. The CDR3 DNA follows: TGTGCCAGCAGCTTAACAGGGGGCGCAGATACGCAGTATTTT. Its protein product is CASSLTGGADTQYF.

V and J are TRBV9 and TRBJ2-1, with 14 bases that match TRBD2. Losses at the gene ends were 0 bases for V and 8 bases for J; bases not matched to a gene: 10. The CDR3 has 18 amino acids. Germline V gene lookup returns CDR1 SGDLS and CDR2 YYNGEE. The CDR3 nucleotides read TGTGCCAGCAGCGTAGGACTCTCGGGACTAGCGGGAGAATATGAGCAGTTCTTC. Its translation: CASSVGLSGLAGEYEQFF.

The V call is TRBV29-1, the J call TRBJ2-7; D uncertain. CDR3 size: 14 residues. Trimming removed 2 bases at V and 6 bases at J, with 17 bases between. Per germline, CDR1 SQVTM and CDR2 ANQGSEA. The CDR3 region has the DNA TGCAGCGTTGAAAAAGTAGCCTATTCTGGCGAGCAGTACTTC. Amino acid sequence: CSVEKVAYSGEQYF.

The J gene is TRBJ1-1, the V gene TRBV7-9; the match to TRBD1 covers 7 bases. Trimming cost V 5 bases and J 4 bases; bases outside gene matches: 7. The CDR3 is made up of 14 amino acids. In germline, CDR1 is SEHNR, CDR2 FQNEAQ (reference sequence). In DNA, the CDR3 is TGTGCCAGCAGCGCAGTACAGGGGTCCACTGAAGCTTTCTTT. Protein: CASSAVQGSTEAFF.

The chain combines TRBV6-6 with TRBJ2-7; 7 bases match TRBD2. V lost 0 bases, J lost 4 bases, and 3 bases stayed unmatched. CDR3 length equals 14 residues. Looked up from germline, CDR1 is MNHNY and CDR2 is SVGAGI (reference sequence). The CDR3: CASSYSGTIYEQYF. As DNA, the CDR3 is TGTGCCAGCAGTTACTCCGGGACTATATACGAGCAGTACTTC.

The V and J genes are TRBV9 and TRBJ2-1; D is perhaps TRBD2 (6 bases). Trimming took 4 bases from V and 1 from J, leaving 12 bases between them. The germline gives CDR1 SGDLS, CDR2 YYNGEE. The CDR3 is made up of 15 amino acids. The chain's CDR3 is CASSPRDRSYNEQFF. The CDR3 nucleotides are TGTGCCAGCAGCCCGCGGGATCGATCCTACAATGAGCAGTTCTTC.